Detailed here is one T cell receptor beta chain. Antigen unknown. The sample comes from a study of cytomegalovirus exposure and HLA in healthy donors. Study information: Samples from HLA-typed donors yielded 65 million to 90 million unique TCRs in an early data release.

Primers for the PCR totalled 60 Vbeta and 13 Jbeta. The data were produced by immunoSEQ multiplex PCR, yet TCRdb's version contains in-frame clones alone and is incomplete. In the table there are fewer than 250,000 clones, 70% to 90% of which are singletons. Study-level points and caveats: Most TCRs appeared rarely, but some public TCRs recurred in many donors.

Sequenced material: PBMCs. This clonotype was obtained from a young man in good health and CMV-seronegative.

The CDR3 is CASSGGSWGSGETQYF. The CDR3 nucleotides are TGTGCCAGCAGTGGGGGGTCGTGGGGGTCGGGGGAGACCCAGTACTTC. The V gene is TRBV9, the J gene TRBJ2-5; weak D call: TRBD2 (6 bases). The V end was cut by 5 bases, the J end by 5 bases, with 22 bases between. CDR3 length: 16 amino acids. The V gene's germline CDR1 is SGDLS and CDR2 YYNGEE.